This TCR beta chain was identified in a study of blood T cell repertoires in COVID-19. Looking at the study overall: Nucleic acid was either cDNA or gDNA, and it came from T cells, B-cell-depleted T cells, or PBMCs.

In the original analysis: By means of reference gene primer amplification, nucleated cell counts were estimated. Sequencing was performed with immunoSEQ multiplex PCR; in TCRdb, only in-frame clones are kept and a portion is missing. D and trimming come from the DNA, and the V and J calls and clone size come from that table. The sample includes approximately 210,000 clones, 89% of them seen just once. This CDR3 is built from 12 residues. With 7 bases removed from V and 1 base from J, the gap between germline ends came to 6 bases. Germline V gene lookup returns CDR1 KGHDR and CDR2 SFDVKD. In its sample, this clone was seen once.

What was sequenced was peripheral blood. This TCR was recovered from a woman between 35 and 50 years old with acute or convalescent COVID-19. The J gene is TRBJ1-1, the V gene TRBV24-1; D is uncertain. CDR3 sequence (DNA): TGTGCCACCAGCCCAGGGAACACTGAAGCTTTCTTT. Translating gives CATSPGNTEAFF.